This T cell receptor (beta chain) was identified during a study of response to subunit inactivated influenza vaccine. MiXCR, applied by TCRdb to the RT-PCR reads, yields one record per CDR3 protein. The sample includes 630,000 or so distinct CDR3 sequences, about 15% seen only once; the top ten take under 14%. Germline values: CDR1 SEHNR, CDR2 FQNEAQ (reference sequence). V lost 4 bases, J lost 10 bases, and 8 bases lay in between. The CDR3 has 11 amino acids. The chain is built from TRBV7-9 and TRBJ2-1; D is unclear. The sequences come from PBMCs from blood, collected approximately 13 days after vaccination. The clonotype originates from a man aged 50 to 60 who received an inactivated influenza vaccine. Written as DNA, the CDR3 is TGTGCCAGCAGCTCCCCCGCGGAGCAGTTCTTC. Protein sequence: CASSSPAEQFF.